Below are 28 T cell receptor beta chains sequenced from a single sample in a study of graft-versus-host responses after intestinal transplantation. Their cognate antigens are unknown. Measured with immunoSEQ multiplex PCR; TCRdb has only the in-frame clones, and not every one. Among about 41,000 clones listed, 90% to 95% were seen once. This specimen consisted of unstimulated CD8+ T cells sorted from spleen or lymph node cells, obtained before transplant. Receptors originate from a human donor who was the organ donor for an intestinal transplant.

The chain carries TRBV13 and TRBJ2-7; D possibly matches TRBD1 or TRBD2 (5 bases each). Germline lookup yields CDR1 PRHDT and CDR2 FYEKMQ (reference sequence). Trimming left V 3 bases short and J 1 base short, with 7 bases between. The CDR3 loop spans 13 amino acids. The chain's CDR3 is CASSFWGSYEQYF. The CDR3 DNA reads TGTGCCAGCAGCTTTTGGGGGTCCTACGAGCAGTACTTC.

DNA for the CDR3: TGCGCCACCAGGGACCTCACGGAGGATCAGCCCCAGCATTTT. Translating gives CATRDLTEDQPQHF. The J gene is TRBJ1-5, the V gene TRBV10-2, with a possible D match to TRBD1 (5 bases). The CDR3 is 14 amino acids. Trimming removed 10 bases at V and 5 bases at J, with 18 bases between. Germline loops: CDR1 WSHSY, CDR2 SAAADI.

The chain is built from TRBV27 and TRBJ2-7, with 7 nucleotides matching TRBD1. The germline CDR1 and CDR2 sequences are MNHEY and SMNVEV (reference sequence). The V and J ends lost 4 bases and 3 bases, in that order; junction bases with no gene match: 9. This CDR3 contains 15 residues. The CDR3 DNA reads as TGTGCCAGCAGTTCCCGACAGGGTGCCCACTACGAGCAGTACTTC. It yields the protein CASSSRQGAHYEQYF.

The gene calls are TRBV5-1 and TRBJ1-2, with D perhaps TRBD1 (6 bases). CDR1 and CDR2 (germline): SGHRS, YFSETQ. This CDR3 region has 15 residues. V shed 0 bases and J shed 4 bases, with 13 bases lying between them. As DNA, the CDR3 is TGCGCCAGCAGCTTGGCCAGCGGAGGGGGCTATGGCTACACCTTC. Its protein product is CASSLASGGGYGYTF.

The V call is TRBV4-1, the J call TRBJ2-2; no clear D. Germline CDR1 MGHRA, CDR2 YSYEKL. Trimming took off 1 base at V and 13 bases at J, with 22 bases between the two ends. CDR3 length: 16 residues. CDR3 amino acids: CASSQVKRQRGVGLFF. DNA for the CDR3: TGCGCCAGCAGCCAAGTAAAAAGACAAAGAGGAGTTGGGCTGTTTTTT.

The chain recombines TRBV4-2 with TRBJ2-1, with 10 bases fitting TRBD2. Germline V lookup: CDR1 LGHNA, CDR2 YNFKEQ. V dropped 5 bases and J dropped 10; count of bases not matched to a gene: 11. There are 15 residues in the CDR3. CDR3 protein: CASSSGPGTSEEQFF. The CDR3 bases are TGTGCCAGCAGCTCCGGCCCCGGGACTAGCGAGGAGCAGTTCTTC.

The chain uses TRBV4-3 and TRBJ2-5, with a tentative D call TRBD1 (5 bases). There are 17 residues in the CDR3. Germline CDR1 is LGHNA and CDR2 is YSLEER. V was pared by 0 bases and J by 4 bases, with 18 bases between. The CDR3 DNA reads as TGCGCCAGCAGCCAAGAAGTATTGGCAGGGAAGGGAGAGACCCAGTACTTC. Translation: CASSQEVLAGKGETQYF.

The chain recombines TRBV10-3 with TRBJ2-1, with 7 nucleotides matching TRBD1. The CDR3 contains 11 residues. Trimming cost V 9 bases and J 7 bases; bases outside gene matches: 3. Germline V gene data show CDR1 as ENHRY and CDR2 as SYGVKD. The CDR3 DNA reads TGTGCCATAAACAGGGGAAATGAGCAGTTCTTC. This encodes CAINRGNEQFF.

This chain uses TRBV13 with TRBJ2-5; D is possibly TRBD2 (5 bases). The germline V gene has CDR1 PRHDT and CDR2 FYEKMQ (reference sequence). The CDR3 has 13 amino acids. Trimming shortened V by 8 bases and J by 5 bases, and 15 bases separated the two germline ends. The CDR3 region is CASAPGDGETQYF. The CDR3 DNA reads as TGTGCCAGCGCCCCCGGGGATGGGGAGACCCAGTACTTC.

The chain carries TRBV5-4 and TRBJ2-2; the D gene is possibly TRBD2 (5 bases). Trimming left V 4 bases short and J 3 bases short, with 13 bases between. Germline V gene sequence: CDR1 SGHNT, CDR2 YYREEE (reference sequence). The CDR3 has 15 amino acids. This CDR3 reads CASSHGVSDTGELFF. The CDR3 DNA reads TGTGCCAGCAGCCATGGGGTTAGCGACACCGGGGAGCTGTTTTTT. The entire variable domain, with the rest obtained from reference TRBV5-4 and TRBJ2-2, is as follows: ETGVTQSPTHLIKTRGQQVTLRCSSQSGHNTVSWYQQALGQGPQFIFQYYREEENGRGNFPPRFSGLQFPNYSSELNVNALELDDSALYLCASSHGVSDTGELFFGEGSRLTVL.

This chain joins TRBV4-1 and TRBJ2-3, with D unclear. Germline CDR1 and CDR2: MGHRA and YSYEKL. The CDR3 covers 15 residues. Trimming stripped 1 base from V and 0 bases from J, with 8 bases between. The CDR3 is CASSQAQASTDTQYF. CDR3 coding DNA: TGCGCCAGCAGCCAAGCCCAGGCTAGCACAGATACGCAGTATTTT.

CDR3 sequence reads: CASREATGTGEKLFF. The CDR3 DNA sequence: TGTGCCAGCAGGGAGGCGACAGGGACAGGAGAAAAACTGTTTTTT. This sequence joins TRBV5-6 and TRBJ1-4; 8 bases match TRBD1. The CDR3 covers 15 residues. Losses at the gene ends were 5 bases for V and 8 bases for J; bases not matched to a gene: 11. In germline, CDR1 is SGHDT, CDR2 YYEEEE.

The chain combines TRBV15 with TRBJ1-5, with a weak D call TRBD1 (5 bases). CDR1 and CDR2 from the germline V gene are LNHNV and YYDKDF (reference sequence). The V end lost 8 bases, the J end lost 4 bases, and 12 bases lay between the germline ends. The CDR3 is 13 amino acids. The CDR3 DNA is TGTGCCACCTCCAGGGTGCCTAATCAGCCCCAGCATTTT. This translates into CATSRVPNQPQHF.

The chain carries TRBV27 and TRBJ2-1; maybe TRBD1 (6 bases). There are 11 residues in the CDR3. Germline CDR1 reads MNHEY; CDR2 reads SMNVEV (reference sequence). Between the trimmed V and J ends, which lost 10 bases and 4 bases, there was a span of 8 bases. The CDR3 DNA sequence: TGTGCCACCGGACAGTACAATGAGCAGTTCTTC. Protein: CATGQYNEQFF.

The CDR3 sequence: CASSQGGFETQYF. CDR3 DNA sequence: TGTGCCAGCAGCCAGGGGGGTTTCGAGACCCAGTACTTC. The chain joins TRBV4-2 to TRBJ2-5; D might be TRBD2 (6 bases). Germline V gene data show CDR1 as LGHNA and CDR2 as YNFKEQ. The CDR3 sequence is 13 residues long. Trimming stripped 3 bases from V and 5 bases from J, with 10 bases between.

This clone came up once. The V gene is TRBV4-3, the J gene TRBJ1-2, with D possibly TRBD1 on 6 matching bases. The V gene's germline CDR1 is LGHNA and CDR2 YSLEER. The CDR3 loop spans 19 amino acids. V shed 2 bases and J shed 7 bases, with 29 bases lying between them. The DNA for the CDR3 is TGCGCCAGCAGCCAATTACTCCGGGACACAGGGCACCTGGGAGGTGGCTACACCTTC. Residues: CASSQLLRDTGHLGGGYTF.

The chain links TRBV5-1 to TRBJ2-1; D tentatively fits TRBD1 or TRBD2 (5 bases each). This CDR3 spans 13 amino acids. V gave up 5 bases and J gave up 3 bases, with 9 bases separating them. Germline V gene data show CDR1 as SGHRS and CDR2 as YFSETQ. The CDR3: CASRGDLYNEQFF. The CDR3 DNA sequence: TGCGCCAGCAGGGGGGACCTCTACAATGAGCAGTTCTTC. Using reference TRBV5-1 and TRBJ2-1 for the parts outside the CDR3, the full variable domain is KAGVTQTPRYLIKTRGQQVTLSCSPISGHRSVSWYQQTPGQGLQFLFEYFSETQRNKGNFPGRFSGRQFSNSRSEMNVSTLELGDSALYLCASRGDLYNEQFFGPGTRLTVL.

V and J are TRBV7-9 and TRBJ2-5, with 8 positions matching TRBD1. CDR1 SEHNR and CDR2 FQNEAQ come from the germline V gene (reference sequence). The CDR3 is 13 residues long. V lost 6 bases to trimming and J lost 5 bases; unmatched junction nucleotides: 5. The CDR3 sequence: CASRTGGLETQYF. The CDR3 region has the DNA TGTGCCAGCAGAACAGGGGGTTTGGAGACCCAGTACTTC.

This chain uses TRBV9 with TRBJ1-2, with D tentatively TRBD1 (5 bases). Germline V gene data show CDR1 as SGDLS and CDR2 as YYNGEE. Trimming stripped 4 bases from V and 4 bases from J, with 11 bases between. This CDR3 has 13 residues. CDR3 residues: CASSPDSLYGYTF. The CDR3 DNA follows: TGTGCCAGCAGCCCCGACAGTCTCTATGGCTACACCTTC.

The CDR3 region has the DNA TGTGCCAGCAGTTCTGGGAGCTCTGGAAACACCATATATTTT. This sequence encodes CASSSGSSGNTIYF. The chain couples TRBV6-1 to TRBJ1-3; D is unresolved. This CDR3 has 14 residues. V was clipped by 5 bases and J by 0 bases, with 8 bases between them. Germline V gives CDR1 MNHNS, CDR2 SASEGT.

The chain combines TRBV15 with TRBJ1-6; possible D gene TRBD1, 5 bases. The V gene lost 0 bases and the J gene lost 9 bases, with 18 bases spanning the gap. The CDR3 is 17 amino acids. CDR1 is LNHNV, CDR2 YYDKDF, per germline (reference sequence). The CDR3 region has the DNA TGTGCCACCAGCAGAGATTTTTTCGGTGGGGGGGGTTCACCCCTCCACTTT. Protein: CATSRDFFGGGGSPLHF.

The CDR3 nucleotides read TGTGCCAGCAGCTTCGGGGATGGCTACACCTTC. Amino acid sequence: CASSFGDGYTF. V is TRBV5-6 and J is TRBJ1-2; D unresolved. CDR3 length: 11 residues. V gave up 2 bases and J gave up 6 bases, with 5 bases separating them. The germline V gene has CDR1 SGHDT and CDR2 YYEEEE. Filled out from reference TRBV5-6 and TRBJ1-2, the complete variable domain reads DAGVTQSPTHLIKTRGQQVTLRCSPKSGHDTVSWYQQALGQGPQFIFQYYEEEERQRGNFPDRFSGHQFPNYSSELNVNALLLGDSALYLCASSFGDGYTFGSGTRLTVV.

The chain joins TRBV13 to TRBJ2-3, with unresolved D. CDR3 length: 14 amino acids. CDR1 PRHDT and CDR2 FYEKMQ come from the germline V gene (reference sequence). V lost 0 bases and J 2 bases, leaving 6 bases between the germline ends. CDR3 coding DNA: TGTGCCAGCAGCTTAGGGACCCACACAGATACGCAGTATTTT. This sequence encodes CASSLGTHTDTQYF.

The CDR3: CASSLGHNEQFF. Here the CDR3 DNA reads TGTGCCAGCAGCTTAGGGCACAATGAGCAGTTCTTC. This chain links TRBV7-9 with TRBJ2-1; D unclear. CDR3 length equals 12 residues. Trimming cost V 1 base and J 5 bases, with 3 bases left between them. The germline gives CDR1 SEHNR, CDR2 FQNEAQ (reference sequence).

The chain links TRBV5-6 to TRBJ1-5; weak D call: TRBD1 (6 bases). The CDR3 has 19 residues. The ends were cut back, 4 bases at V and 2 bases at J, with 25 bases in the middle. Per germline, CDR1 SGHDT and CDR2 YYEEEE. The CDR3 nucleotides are TGTGCCAGCAGCCCGTGTACCACAGGGAGCGTTGGGGGCAATCAGCCCCAGCATTTT. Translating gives CASSPCTTGSVGGNQPQHF.

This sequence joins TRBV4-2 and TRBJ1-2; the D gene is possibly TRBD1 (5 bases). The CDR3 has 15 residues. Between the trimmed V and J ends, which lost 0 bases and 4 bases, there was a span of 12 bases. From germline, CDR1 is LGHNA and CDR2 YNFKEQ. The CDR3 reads CASSQDEGQLYGYTF. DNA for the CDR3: TGTGCCAGCAGCCAAGATGAGGGGCAGCTCTATGGCTACACCTTC.

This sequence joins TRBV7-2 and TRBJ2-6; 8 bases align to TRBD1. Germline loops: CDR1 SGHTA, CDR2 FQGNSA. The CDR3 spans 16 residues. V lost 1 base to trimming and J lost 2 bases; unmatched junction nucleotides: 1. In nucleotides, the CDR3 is TGTGCCAGCAGCTTAGAACAGGGGGCTGGGGCCAACGTCCTGACTTTC. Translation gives CASSLEQGAGANVLTF.

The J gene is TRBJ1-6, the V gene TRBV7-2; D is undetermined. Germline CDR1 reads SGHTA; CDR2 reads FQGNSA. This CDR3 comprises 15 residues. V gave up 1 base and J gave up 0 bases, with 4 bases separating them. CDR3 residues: CASSLDSSYNSPLHF. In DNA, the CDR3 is TGTGCCAGCAGCTTAGACAGCTCCTATAATTCACCCCTCCACTTT.